The clone carrying this TCR beta chain was observed a few times. The sample is drawn from a study of T cells in Graves' hyperthyroidism and ophthalmopathy. Study in general: Prior to any treatment, at the point of initial diagnosis, peripheral blood was collected.

This CDR3 spans 14 amino acids. Germline CDR1 reads LNHDA; CDR2 reads SQIVND (reference sequence). The V segment lost 5 bases and the J segment 4 bases; nucleotides outside the gene matches: 7. RNA transcripts served as the template for amplifying TCR beta CDR3 regions. When the TCR CDR3 underwent first-round RT-PCR, the HTBI primer set was used. MiXCR was run by TCRdb on the multiplex PCR reads, yielding one entry per CDR3 protein. The sample has fewer than 550,000 distinct CDR3 sequences; 15% to 18% are singletons. Sequenced material: blood. The origin of this receptor is a woman aged 18-35 years with Graves' hyperthyroidism. The J gene is TRBJ1-1, the V gene TRBV19; 7 positions match TRBD1. The DNA of the CDR3 is TGTGCCAGTAGTTTAAACAGGGGAGGCACTGAAGCTTTCTTT. It yields the protein CASSLNRGGTEAFF.